This TCR beta chain was sequenced in a study of CD8 T cells in ankylosing spondylitis. Study-wide results and caveats: Reportedly, disease-linked clones are significantly enriched in ankylosing spondylitis patients' matched synovial fluid. Disease-linked clones bore a CD8+ phenotype, appearing relatively rarely in peripheral blood. Characteristic, it appeared, of ankylosing spondylitis blood was a TCR beta motif of eight highly homologous variants.

This clonotype was detected many times. The target antigen is unknown. TCRdb analysed the 5' RACE reads with MiXCR anew, one entry per CDR3 protein. The data contain approximately 42,000 distinct CDR3 sequences, approximately 11% of them singletons. CDR3 length: 13 residues. V was cut by 8 bases and J by 1 base, with 11 bases left in between. The sequenced sample was blood, either unsorted or a sorted T cell fraction (not recorded which). The gene calls are TRBV12-3 or TRBV12-4 and TRBJ1-1; D is possibly TRBD1 (6 bases). This clonotype was obtained from a male donor with ankylosing spondylitis or in good health (not recorded which). CDR3 in amino acids: CASLLGGNTEAFF. The CDR3 DNA is TGTGCCAGCCTATTAGGGGGGAACACTGAAGCTTTCTTT.